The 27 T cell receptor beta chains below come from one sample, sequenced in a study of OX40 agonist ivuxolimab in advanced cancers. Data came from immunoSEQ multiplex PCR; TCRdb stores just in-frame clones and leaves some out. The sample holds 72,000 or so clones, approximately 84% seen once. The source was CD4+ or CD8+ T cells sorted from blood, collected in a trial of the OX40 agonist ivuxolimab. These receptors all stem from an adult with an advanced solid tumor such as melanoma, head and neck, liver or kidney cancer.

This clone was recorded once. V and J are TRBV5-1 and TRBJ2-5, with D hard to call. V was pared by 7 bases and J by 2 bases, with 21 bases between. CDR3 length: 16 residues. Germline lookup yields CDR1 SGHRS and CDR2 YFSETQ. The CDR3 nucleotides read TGCGCCAGCGCCCTAGAAGATGGCGGCCTACAAGAGACCCAGTACTTC. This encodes CASALEDGGLQETQYF.

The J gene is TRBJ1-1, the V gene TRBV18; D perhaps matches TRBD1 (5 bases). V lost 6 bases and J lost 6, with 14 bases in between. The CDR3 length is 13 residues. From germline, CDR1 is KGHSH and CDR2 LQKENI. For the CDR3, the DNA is TGTGCCAGCTCTAATACAGGAGGCGCTGAAGCTTTCTTT. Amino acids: CASSNTGGAEAFF.

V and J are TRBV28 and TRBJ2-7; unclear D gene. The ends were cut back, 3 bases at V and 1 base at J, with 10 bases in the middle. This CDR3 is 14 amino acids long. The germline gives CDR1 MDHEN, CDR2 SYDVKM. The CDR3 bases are TGTGCCAGCAGTTTGGGATCCAAGTCCTACGAGCAGTACTTC. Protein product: CASSLGSKSYEQYF.

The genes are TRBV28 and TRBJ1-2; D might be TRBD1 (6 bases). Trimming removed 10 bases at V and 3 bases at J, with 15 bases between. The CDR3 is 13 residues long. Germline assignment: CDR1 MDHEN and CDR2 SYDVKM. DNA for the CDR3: TGTGCCACCCTGGGGGCATTCGACTATGGCTACACCTTC. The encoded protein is CATLGAFDYGYTF.

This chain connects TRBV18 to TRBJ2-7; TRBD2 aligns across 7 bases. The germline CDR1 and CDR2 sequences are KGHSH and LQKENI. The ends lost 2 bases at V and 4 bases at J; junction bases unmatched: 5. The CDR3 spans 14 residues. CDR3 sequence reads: CASSPTGGLYEQYF. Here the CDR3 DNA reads TGTGCCAGCTCACCAACCGGGGGGTTATACGAGCAGTACTTC.

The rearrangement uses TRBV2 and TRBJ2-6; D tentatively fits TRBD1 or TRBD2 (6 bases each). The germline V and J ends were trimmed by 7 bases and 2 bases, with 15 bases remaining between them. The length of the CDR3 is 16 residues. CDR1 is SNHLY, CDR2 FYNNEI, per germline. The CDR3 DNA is TGTGCCAGCACCACAGGGTGGGAGGCTGGGGCCAACGTCCTGACTTTC. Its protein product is CASTTGWEAGANVLTF.

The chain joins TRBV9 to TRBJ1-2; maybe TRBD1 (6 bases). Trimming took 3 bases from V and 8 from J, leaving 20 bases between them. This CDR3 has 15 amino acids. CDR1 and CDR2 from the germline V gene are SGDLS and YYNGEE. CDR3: CASSARGGTAQGYTF. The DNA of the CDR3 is TGTGCCAGCAGCGCCAGAGGGGGGACGGCGCAAGGCTACACCTTC. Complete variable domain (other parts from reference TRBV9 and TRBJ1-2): DSGVTQTPKHLITATGQRVTLRCSPRSGDLSVYWYQQSLDQGLQFLIQYYNGEERAKGNILERFSAQQFPDLHSELNLSSLELGDSALYFCASSARGGTAQGYTFGSGTRLTVV.

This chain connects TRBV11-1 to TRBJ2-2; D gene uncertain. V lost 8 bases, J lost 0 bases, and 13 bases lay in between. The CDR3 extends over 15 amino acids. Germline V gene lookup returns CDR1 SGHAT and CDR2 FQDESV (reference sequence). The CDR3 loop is CASALHSTNTGELFF. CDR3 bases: TGTGCCAGCGCTCTTCACTCTACGAACACCGGGGAGCTGTTTTTT.

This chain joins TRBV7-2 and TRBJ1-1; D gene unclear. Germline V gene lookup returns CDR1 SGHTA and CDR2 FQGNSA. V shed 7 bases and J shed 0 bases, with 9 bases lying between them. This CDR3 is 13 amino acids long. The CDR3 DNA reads TGTGCCAGCAAGAACTACATGAACACTGAAGCTTTCTTT. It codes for CASKNYMNTEAFF.

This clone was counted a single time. CDR3 loop: CASSLEGTASTGELFF. CDR3 nucleotides: TGTGCCAGCAGCTTGGAGGGGACAGCGAGCACCGGGGAGCTGTTTTTT. V gene TRBV5-6 combines with J gene TRBJ2-2; TRBD1 aligns across 7 bases. Germline values: CDR1 SGHDT, CDR2 YYEEEE. CDR3 length: 16 residues. J lost 4 bases, V lost 0 bases, and 6 bases had no gene match.

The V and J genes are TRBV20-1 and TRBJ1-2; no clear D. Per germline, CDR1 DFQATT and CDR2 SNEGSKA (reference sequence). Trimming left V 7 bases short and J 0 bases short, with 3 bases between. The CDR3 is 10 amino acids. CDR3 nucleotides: TGCAGTGGATCTAACTATGGCTACACCTTC. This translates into CSGSNYGYTF.

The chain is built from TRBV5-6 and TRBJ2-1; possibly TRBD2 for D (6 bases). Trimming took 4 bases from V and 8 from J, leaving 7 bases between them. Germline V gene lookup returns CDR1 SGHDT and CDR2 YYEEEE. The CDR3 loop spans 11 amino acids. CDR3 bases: TGTGCCAGCAGCAGGGAGGATGAGCAGTTCTTC. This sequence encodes CASSREDEQFF.

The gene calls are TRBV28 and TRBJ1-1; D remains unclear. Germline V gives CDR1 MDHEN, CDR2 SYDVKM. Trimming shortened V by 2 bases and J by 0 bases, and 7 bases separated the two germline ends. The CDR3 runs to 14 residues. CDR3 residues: CASSLITMNTEAFF. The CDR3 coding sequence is TGTGCCAGCAGTTTAATAACGATGAACACTGAAGCTTTCTTT.

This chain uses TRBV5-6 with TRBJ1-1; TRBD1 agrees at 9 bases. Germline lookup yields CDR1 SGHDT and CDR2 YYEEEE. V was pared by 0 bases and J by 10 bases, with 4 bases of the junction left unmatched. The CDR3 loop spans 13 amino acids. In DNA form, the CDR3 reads TGTGCCAGCAGCTTGGGGGGACAGGGAGGAGCTTTCTTT. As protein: CASSLGGQGGAFF.

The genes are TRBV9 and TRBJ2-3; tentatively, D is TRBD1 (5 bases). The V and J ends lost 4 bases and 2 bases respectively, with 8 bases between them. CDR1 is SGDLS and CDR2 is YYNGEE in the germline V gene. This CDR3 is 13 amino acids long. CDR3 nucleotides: TGTGCCAGCAGCCAGGGAACCACAGATACGCAGTATTTT. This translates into CASSQGTTDTQYF.

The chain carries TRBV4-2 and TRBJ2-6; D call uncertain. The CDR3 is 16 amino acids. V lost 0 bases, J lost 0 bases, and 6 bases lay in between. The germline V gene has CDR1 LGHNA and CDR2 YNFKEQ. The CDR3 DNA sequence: TGTGCCAGCAGCCAAGATTTGCGCTCTGGGGCCAACGTCCTGACTTTC. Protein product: CASSQDLRSGANVLTF.

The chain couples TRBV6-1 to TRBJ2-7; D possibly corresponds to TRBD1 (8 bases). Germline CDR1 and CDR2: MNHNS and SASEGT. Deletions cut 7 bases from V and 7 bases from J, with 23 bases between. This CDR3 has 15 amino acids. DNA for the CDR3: TGTGCCAGCACCGAGGGAGGGACAGGCGGACCGGAGCAGTACGTC. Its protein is CASTEGGTGGPEQYV.

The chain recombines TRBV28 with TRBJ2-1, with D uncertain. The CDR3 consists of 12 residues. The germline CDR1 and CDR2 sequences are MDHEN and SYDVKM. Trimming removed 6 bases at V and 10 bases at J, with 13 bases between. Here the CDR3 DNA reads TGTGCCAGCAGACGACTGCCAGCGGAGCAGTTCTTC. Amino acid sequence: CASRRLPAEQFF.

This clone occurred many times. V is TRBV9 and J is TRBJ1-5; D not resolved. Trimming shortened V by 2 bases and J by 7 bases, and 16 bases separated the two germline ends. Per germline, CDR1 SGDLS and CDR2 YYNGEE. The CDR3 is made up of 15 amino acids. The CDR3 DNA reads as TGTGCCAGCAGCGTCGGTCAGCAGGCAGGACAGCCCCAGCATTTT. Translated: CASSVGQQAGQPQHF.

The CDR3 region has the DNA TGTGCCAGCAGTGTCCCCGGACAGGGGGCTGGGACTGAAGCTTTCTTT. Translating gives CASSVPGQGAGTEAFF. This rearrangement joins TRBV28 to TRBJ1-1; 11 nucleotides line up with TRBD1. V shed 5 bases, J shed 5 bases, and the junction held 10 bases outside the gene matches. CDR3 length: 16 residues. CDR1 is MDHEN, CDR2 SYDVKM, per germline. The variable domain in full, completed from reference TRBV28 and TRBJ1-1, reads DVKVTQSSRYLVKRTGEKVFLECVQDMDHENMFWYRQDPGLGLRLIYFSYDVKMKEKGDIPEGYSVSREKKERFSLILESASTNQTSMYLCASSVPGQGAGTEAFFGQGTRLTVV.

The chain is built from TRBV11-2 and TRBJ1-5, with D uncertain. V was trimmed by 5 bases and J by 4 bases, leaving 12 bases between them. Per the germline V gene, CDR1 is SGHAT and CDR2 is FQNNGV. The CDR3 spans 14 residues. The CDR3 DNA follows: TGTGCCAGCAGCCGATCGGACGGAAATCAGCCCCAGCATTTT. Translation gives CASSRSDGNQPQHF.

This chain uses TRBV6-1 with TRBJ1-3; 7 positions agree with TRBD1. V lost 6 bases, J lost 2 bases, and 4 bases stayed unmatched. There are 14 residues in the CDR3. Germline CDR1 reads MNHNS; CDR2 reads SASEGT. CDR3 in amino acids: CASRGTATGNTIYF. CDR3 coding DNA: TGTGCCAGCAGGGGGACAGCAACTGGAAACACCATATATTTT.

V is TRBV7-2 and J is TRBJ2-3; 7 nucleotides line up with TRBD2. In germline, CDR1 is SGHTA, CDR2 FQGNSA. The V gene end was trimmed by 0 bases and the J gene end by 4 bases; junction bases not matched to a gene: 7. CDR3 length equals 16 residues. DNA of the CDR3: TGTGCCAGCAGCTTAGCGGGAGGGCAAGGAGCAGATACGCAGTATTTT. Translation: CASSLAGGQGADTQYF.

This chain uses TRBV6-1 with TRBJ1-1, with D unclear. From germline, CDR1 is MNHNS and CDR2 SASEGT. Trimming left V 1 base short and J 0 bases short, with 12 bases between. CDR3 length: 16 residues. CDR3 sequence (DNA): TGTGCCAGCAGTGAAGGCGGTCCCAGACTGAACACTGAAGCTTTCTTT. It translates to CASSEGGPRLNTEAFF.

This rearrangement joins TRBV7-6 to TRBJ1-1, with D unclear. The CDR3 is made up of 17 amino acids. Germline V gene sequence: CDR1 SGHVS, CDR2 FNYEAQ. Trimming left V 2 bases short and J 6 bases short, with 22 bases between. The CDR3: CASSLSETPKSRSEAFF. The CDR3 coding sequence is TGTGCCAGCAGCTTATCGGAGACTCCCAAGAGTAGGTCTGAAGCTTTCTTT. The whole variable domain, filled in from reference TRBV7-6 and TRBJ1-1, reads GAGVSQSPRYKVTKRGQDVALRCDPISGHVSLYWYRQALGQGPEFLTYFNYEAQQDKSGLPNDRFSAERPEGSISTLTIQRTEQRDSAMYRCASSLSETPKSRSEAFFGQGTRLTVV.

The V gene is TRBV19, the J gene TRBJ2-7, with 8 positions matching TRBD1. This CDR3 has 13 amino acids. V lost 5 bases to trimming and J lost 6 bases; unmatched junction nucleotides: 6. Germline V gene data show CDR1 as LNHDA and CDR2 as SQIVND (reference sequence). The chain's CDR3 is CASSQQGVFEQYF. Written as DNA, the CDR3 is TGTGCCAGTAGTCAACAGGGGGTGTTCGAGCAGTACTTC.

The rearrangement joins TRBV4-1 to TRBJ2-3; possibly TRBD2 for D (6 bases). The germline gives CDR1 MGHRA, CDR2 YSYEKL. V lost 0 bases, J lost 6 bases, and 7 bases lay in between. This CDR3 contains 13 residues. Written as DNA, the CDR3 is TGCGCCAGCAGCCAAGATCGGGGGGATACGCAGTATTTT. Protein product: CASSQDRGDTQYF.